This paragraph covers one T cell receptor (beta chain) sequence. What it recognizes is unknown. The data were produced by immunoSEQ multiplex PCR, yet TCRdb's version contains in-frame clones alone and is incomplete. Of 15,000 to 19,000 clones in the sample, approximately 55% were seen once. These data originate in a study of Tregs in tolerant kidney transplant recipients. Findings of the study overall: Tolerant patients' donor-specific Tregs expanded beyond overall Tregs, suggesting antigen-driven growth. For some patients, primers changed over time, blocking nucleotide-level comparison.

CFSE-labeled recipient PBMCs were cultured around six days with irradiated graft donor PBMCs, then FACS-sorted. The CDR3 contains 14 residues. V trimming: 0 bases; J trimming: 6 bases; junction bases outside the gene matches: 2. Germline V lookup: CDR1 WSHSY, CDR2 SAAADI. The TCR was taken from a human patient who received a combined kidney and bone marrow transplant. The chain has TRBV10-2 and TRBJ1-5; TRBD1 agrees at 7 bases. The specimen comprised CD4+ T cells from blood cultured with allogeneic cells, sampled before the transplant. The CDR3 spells CASSESTGIQPQHF. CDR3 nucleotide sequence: TGCGCCAGCAGTGAGTCGACAGGGATTCAGCCCCAGCATTTT.